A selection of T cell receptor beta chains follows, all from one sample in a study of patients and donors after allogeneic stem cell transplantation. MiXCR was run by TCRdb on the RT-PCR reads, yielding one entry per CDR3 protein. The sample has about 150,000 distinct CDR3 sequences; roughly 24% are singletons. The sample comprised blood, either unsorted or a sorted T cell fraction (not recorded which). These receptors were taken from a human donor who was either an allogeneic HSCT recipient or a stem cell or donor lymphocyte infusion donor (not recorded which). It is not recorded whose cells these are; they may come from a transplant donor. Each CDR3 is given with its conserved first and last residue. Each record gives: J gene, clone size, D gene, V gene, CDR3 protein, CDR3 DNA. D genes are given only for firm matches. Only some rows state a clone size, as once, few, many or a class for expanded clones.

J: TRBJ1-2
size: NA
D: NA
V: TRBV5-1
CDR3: CASSLSKENYGYTF
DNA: TGCGCCAGCAGCTTGAGTAAGGAAAACTATGGCTACACCTTC

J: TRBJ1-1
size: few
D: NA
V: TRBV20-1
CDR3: CSARDWSGGNTEAFF
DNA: TGCAGTGCTAGAGATTGGTCCGGCGGGAACACTGAAGCTTTCTTT

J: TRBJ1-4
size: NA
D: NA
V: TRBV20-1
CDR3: CSVKGGATNEKLFF
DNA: TGCAGTGTAAAGGGCGGGGCAACTAATGAAAAACTGTTTTTT

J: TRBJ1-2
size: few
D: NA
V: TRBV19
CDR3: CASSIWKGGGGYTF
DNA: TGTGCCAGTAGTATCTGGAAGGGAGGTGGTGGCTACACCTTC

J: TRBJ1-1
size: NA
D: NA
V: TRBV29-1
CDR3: CSVELEGSTEAFF
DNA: TGCAGCGTTGAATTGGAGGGTAGCACTGAAGCTTTCTTT

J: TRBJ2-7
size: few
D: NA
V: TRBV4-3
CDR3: CASSQGQGGNYEQYF
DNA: TGCGCCAGCAGCCAAGGGCAGGGTGGTAACTACGAGCAGTACTTC

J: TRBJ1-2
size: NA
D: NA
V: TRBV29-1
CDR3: CRVTGVSGYTF
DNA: TGCAGAGTAACAGGCGTATCGGGCTACACCTTC

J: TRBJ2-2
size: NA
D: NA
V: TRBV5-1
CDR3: CASSLVGPPGRLFF
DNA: TGCGCCAGCAGCTTGGTGGGCCCTCCCGGGAGGCTGTTTTTT

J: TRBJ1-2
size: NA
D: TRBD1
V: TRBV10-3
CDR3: CAISVPGGTANYGYTF
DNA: TGTGCCATCAGTGTCCCAGGGGGCACCGCTAACTATGGCTACACCTTC

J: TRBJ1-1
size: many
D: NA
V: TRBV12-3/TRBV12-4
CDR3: CASSLHSPVNTEAFF
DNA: TGTGCCAGCAGTTTACATTCCCCAGTGAACACTGAAGCTTTCTTT

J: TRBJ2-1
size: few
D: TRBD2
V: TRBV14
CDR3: CASSQNPRGLAEQFF
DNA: TGTGCCAGCAGCCAAAACCCGAGAGGACTAGCTGAGCAGTTCTTC

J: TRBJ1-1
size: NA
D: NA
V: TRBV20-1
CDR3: CSASFKTMNTEAFF
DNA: TGCAGTGCTAGTTTTAAGACAATGAACACTGAAGCTTTCTTT

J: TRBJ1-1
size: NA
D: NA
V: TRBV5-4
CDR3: CASSSTPWVPEAFF
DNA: TGTGCCAGCAGCTCAACCCCTTGGGTGCCTGAAGCTTTCTTT

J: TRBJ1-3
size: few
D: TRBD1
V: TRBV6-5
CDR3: CASSYSKGAGNTIYF
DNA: TGTGCCAGCAGTTACTCGAAGGGGGCGGGAAACACCATATATTTT

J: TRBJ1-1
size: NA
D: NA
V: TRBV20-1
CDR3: CSAKTGRASEAFF
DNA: TGCAGTGCTAAAACAGGGAGAGCTTCTGAAGCTTTCTTT

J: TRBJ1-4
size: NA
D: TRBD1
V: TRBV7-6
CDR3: CASSDRDRANEKLFF
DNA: TGTGCCAGCAGCGATCGGGACAGGGCTAATGAAAAACTGTTTTTT

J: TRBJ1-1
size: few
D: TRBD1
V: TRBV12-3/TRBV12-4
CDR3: CASSSQGQGTEAFF
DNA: TGTGCCAGCAGCTCCCAGGGACAGGGAACTGAAGCTTTCTTT

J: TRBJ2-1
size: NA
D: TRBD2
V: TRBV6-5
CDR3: CASRSPFSGSVDEQFF
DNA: TGTGCCAGCAGATCCCCCTTTAGCGGGAGTGTCGATGAGCAGTTCTTC

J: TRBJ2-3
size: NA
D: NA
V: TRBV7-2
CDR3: CASSSWDVGSDTQYF
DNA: TGTGCCAGCAGCTCATGGGATGTCGGTTCAGATACGCAGTATTTT

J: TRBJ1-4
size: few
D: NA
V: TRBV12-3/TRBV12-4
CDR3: CASSSPHGGGNANEKLFF
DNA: TGTGCCAGCAGCTCACCCCACGGGGGGGGGAACGCTAATGAAAAACTGTTTTTT

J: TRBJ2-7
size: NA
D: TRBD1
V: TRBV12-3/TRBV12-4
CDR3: CASSPRDSLHDEQYF
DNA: TGTGCCAGCAGTCCGAGGGACAGTCTTCACGACGAGCAGTACTTC

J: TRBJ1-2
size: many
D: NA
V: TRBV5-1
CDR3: CASSLQGFNYGYTF
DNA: TGCGCCAGCAGCCTACAGGGATTTAACTATGGCTACACCTTC

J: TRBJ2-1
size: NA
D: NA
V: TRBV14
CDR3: CASSLLESSAKFF
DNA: TGTGCCAGCAGCCTCTTAGAGAGCAGCGCTAAGTTCTTC

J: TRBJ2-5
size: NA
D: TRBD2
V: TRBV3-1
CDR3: CASSQELAETQYF
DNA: TGTGCCAGCAGCCAAGAACTAGCGGAGACCCAGTACTTC

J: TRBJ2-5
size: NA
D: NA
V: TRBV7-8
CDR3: CASSPETQYF
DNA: TGTGCCAGCAGCCCGGAGACCCAGTACTTC

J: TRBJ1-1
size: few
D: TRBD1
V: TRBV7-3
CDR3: CASSGTGGTEAFF
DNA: TGTGCCAGCAGCGGAACAGGGGGCACTGAAGCTTTCTTT

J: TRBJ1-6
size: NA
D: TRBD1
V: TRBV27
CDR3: CASSMTGGNSPLHF
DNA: TGTGCCAGCAGTATGACAGGGGGTAATTCACCCCTCCACTTT

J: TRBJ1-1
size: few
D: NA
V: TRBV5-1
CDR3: CASRQTSKGTEAFF
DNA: TGCGCCAGCAGACAAACTAGTAAGGGAACTGAAGCTTTCTTT

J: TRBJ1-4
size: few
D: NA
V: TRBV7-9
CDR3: CASSFVTVEKLFF
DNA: TGTGCCAGCAGCTTCGTAACAGTTGAAAAACTGTTTTTT

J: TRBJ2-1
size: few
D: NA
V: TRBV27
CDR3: CASSLTDTGMNEQFF
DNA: TGTGCCAGCAGTCTCACGGATACGGGAATGAATGAGCAGTTCTTC

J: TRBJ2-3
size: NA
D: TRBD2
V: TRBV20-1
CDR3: CSATGLAGADTQYF
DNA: TGCAGTGCAACGGGACTAGCGGGAGCGGATACGCAGTATTTT

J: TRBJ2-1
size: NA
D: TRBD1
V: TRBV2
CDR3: CASSEGQGGYNEQFF
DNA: TGTGCCAGCAGTGAAGGACAGGGTGGCTACAATGAGCAGTTCTTC

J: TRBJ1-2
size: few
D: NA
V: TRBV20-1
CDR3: CSASKRGNHGYTF
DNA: TGCAGTGCTAGCAAAAGGGGGAACCATGGCTACACCTTC

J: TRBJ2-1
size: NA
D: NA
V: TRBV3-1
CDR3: CASSHDPSSYNEQFF
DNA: TGTGCCAGCAGCCACGACCCGAGCTCCTACAATGAGCAGTTCTTC

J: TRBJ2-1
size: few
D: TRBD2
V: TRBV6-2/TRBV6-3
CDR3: CASSSGTSIDEQFF
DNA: TGTGCCAGCAGCTCCGGGACTAGCATCGATGAGCAGTTCTTC

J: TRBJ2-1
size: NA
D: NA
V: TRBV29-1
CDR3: CSVDGGVKAFEQFF
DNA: TGCAGCGTTGACGGTGGAGTTAAGGCTTTTGAGCAGTTCTTC

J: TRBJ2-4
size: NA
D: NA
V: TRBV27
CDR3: CASSLSSLPLAKNIQYF
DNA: TGTGCCAGCAGTTTATCCAGTCTTCCGTTAGCCAAAAACATTCAGTACTTC

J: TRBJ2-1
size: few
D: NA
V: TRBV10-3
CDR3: CATRKDRADSYNEQFF
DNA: TGTGCCACACGCAAGGATCGGGCGGATTCCTACAATGAGCAGTTCTTC

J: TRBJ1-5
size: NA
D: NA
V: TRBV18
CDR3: CASSPQSEGNQPQHF
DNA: TGTGCCAGCTCACCGCAGTCTGAGGGCAATCAGCCCCAGCATTTT

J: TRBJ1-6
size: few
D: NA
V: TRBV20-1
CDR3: CSASAALNSPLHF
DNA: TGCAGTGCTAGTGCAGCGCTAAATTCACCCCTCCACTTT

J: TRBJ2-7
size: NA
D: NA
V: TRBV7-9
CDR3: CASSPVWSPYEQYF
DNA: TGTGCCAGCAGCCCCGTTTGGAGTCCCTACGAGCAGTACTTC